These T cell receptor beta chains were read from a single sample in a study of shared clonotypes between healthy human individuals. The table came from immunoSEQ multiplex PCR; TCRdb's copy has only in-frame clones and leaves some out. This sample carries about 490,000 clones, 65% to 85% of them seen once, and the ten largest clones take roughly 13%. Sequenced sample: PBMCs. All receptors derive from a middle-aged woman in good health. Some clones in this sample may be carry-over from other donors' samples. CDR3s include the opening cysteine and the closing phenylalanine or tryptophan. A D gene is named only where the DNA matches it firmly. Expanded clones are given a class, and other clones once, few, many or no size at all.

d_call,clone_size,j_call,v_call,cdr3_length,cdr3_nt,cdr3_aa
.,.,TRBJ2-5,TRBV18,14,TGTGCCAGCTCACCATTCTCTGGGGAGAAGACCCAGTACTTC,CASSPFSGEKTQYF
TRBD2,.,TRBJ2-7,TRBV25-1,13,TGTGCCAGCAGTCGGACTAGCGGCTACGAGCAGCACTTC,CASSRTSGYEQHF
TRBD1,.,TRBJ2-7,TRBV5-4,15,TGTGCCAGCAGCTTACCCGGGGACAGGGCCTACGAGCAGTACTTC,CASSLPGDRAYEQYF
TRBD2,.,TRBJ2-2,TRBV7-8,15,TGTGCCAGCGTCCGGGCAGCGGGAGTTGTCGGGGAGCTGTTTTTT,CASVRAAGVVGELFF
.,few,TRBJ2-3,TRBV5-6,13,TGTGCCAGCAGCTTAACCCCCACAGATACGCAGTATTTT,CASSLTPTDTQYF
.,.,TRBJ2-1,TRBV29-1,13,TGCAGCGTTGCGAACAGGGTCCGAAATGAGCAGTTCTTC,CSVANRVRNEQFF
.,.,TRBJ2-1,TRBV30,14,TGTGCCTGGAGTCAGGGCAGCGGATACAATGAGCAGTTCTTC,CAWSQGSGYNEQFF
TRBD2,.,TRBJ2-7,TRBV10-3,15,TGTGCCATCAGGGATACTAGCGGGACGTGGAACGAGCAGTACTTC,CAIRDTSGTWNEQYF
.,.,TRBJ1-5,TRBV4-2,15,TGTGCCAGCAGCCAAGATGGTCGGGGGGCTCAGCCCCAGCATTTT,CASSQDGRGAQPQHF
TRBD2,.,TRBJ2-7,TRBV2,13,TGTGCCAGCAGTAGCGGGAGGTTCTACGAGCAGTACTTC,CASSSGRFYEQYF
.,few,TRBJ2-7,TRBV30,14,TGTGCCTGGAGACCAGGGGCGAGACTGTACGAGCAGTACTTC,CAWRPGARLYEQYF
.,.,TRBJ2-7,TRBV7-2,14,TGTGCCAGCAGCTTAGGGGGTAGCTTCTACGAGCAGTACTTC,CASSLGGSFYEQYF
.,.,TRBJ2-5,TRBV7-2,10,TGTGCCAGCAGCTTCTTGACCCAGTACTTC,CASSFLTQYF
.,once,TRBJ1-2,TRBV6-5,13,TGTGCCAGCAGTTACGACGGCTACTATGGCTACACCTTC,CASSYDGYYGYTF
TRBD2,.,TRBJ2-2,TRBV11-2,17,TGTGCCAGCAGCTGGCGGACTAGCGGGAGGGGTGCCGGGGAGCTGTTTTTT,CASSWRTSGRGAGELFF
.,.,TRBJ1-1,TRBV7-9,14,TGTGCCAGCAGCTTAGGGGGGGTAGGCGCTGAAGCTTTCTTT,CASSLGGVGAEAFF
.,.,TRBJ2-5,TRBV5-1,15,TGCGCCAGCAGCTTGGCAAGAGGCAGCGAAGAGACCCAGTACTTC,CASSLARGSEETQYF
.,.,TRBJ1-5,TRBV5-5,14,TGTGCCAGCAGCTTAGGCCCACAAAATCAGCCCCAGCATTTT,CASSLGPQNQPQHF
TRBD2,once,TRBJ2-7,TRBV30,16,TGTGCCTGGATAATCCCCCCGGGAGGACGGTCCTACGAGCAGTACTTC,CAWIIPPGGRSYEQYF
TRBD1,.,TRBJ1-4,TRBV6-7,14,TGTGCCAGCAGTTACTCAGACAGGGGTGAAAAACTGTTTTTT,CASSYSDRGEKLFF
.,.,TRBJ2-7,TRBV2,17,TGTGCCAGCAGTGATCCCCCCGGACACACAATCTCCTACGAGCAGTACTTC,CASSDPPGHTISYEQYF
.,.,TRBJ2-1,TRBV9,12,TGTGCCAGCAGCGCACTAGCTAATGAGCAGTTCTTC,CASSALANEQFF
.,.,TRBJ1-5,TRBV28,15,TGTGCCAGCAGATATTACAGGGAAGGGAGTCAGCCCCAGCATTTT,CASRYYREGSQPQHF
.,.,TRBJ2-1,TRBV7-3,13,TGTGCCAGCAGCTTACTTAGGGGACATGAGCAGTTCTTC,CASSLLRGHEQFF
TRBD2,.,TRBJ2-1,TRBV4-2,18,TGTGCCAGCAGCCAAGAACTAGCGGTACCCGACTCCTACAATGAGCAGTTCTTC,CASSQELAVPDSYNEQFF